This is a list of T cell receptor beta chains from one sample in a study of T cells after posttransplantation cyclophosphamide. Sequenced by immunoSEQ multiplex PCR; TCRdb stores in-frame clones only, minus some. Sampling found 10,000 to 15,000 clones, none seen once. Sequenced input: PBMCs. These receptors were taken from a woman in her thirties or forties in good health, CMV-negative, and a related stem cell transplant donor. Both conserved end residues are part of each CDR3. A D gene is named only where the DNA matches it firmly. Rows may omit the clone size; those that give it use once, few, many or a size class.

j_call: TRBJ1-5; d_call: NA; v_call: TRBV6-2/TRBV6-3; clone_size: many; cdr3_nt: TGTGCCAGCAGTTACTCGAGTAATCGGCAGGGGTATGAGCCCCAGCATTTT; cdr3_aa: CASSYSSNRQGYEPQHF
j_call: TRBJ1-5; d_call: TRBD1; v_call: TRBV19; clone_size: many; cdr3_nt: TGTGCCAGTACCCCGGGACAGTATTATCAGCCCCAGCATTTT; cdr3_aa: CASTPGQYYQPQHF
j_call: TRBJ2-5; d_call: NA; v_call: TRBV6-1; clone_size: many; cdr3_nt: TGTGCCAGCAGCCCCAATAGGGGAAGACAAGAGACCCAGTACTTC; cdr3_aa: CASSPNRGRQETQYF
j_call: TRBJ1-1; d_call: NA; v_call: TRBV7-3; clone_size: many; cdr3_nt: TGTGCCAGCAGCTTTGGGGGGGGCACTGAAGCTTTCTTT; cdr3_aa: CASSFGGGTEAFF
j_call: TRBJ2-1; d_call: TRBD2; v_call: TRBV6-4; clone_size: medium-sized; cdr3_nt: TGTGCCAGCAGTGAAGGGACTAGTAACCATGAGCAGTTCTTC; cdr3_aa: CASSEGTSNHEQFF
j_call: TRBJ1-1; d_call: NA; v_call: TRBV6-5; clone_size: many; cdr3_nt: TGTGCCAGCAGTTACTCATCTTCCGGGGGAGACACTGAAGCTTTCTTT; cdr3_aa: CASSYSSSGGDTEAFF
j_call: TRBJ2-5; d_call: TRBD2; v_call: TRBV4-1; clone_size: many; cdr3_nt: TGCGCCAGCAGCCAAGATTGGCCTAGCGGGGGGGAGACCCAGTACTTC; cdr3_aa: CASSQDWPSGGETQYF
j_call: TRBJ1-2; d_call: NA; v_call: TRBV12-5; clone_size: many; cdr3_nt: TGTGCTAGTGGTTTGGGGACACACTATGGCTACACCTTC; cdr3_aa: CASGLGTHYGYTF
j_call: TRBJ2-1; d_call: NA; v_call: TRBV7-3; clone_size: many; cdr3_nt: TGTGCCAGCAGCCCACTGAACAGGGTTTCGGCGGGCAATGAGCAGTTCTTC; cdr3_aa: CASSPLNRVSAGNEQFF
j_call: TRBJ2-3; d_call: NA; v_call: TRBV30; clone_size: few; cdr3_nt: TGTGCCTGGAGTCAAAGACGCGGAGATACGCAGTATTTT; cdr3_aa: CAWSQRRGDTQYF
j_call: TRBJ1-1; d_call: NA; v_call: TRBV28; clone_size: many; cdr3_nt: TGTGCCAGCAGTTCAGCAGGGGTCATCGGCGAGGCTTTCTTT; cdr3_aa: CASSSAGVIGEAFF
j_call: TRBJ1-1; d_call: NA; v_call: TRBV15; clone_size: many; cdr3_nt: TGTGCCACCAGCAGAGGGGCGAAACAGGCCCTCTCCACTGAAGCTTTCTTT; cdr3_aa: CATSRGAKQALSTEAFF
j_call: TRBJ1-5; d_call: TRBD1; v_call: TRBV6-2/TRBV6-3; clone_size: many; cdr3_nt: TGTGCCAGCAGTTACGACAGGGGTAACAATCAGCCCCAGCATTTT; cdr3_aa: CASSYDRGNNQPQHF
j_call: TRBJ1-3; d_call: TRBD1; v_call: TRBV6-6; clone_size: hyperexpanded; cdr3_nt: TGTGCCAGCAGTTACTCGCTGACAGGGGGGTTTTGGTCCATATATTTT; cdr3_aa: CASSYSLTGGFWSIYF
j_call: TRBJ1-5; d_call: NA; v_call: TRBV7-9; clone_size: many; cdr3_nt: TGTGCCAGCAGCCAGGGATTAGATCAGCCCCAGCATTTT; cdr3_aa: CASSQGLDQPQHF
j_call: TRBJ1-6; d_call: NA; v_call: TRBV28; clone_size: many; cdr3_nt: TGTGCCAGCAGCACCGGGGGGCGGGTTAACTATAATTCACCCCTCCACTTT; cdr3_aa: CASSTGGRVNYNSPLHF
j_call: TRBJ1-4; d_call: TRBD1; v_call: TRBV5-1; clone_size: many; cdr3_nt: TGCGCCAGCAGCTTGAGACAGGGGGGAGCTAATGAAAAACTGTTTTTT; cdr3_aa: CASSLRQGGANEKLFF
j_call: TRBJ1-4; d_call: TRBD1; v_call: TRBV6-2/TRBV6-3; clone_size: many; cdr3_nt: TGTGCCAGCAGTCCCACGACAGGGAGGAGAAATGAAAAACTGTTTTTT; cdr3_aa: CASSPTTGRRNEKLFF
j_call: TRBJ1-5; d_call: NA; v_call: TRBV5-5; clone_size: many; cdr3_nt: TGTGCCAGTCCTCCCGGGCAGCCCCAGCATTTT; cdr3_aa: CASPPGQPQHF
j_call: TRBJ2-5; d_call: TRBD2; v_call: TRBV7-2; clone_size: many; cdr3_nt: TGTGCCAGCAGTCGTAGCGGGCACCGAGAGACCCAGTACTTC; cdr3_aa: CASSRSGHRETQYF
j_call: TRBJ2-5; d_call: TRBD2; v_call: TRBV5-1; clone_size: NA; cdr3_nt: TGCGCCAGCAGCTTGTCACTAGCGGGAGGGCCGGGGGAGACCCAGTACTTC; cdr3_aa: CASSLSLAGGPGETQYF
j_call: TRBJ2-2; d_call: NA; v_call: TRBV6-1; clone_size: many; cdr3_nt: TGTGCCAGCTGTGGACTGCTCACCGGGGAGCTGTTTTTT; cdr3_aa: CASCGLLTGELFF
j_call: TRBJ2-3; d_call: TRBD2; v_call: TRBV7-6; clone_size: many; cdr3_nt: TGTGCCAGCACCCTTACTAGCGGGAGCACAGATACGCAGTATTTT; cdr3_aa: CASTLTSGSTDTQYF
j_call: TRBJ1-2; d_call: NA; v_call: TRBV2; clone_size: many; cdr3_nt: TGTGCCAGCAGTGAATTCGGGGGTGGCTACACCTTC; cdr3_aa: CASSEFGGGYTF
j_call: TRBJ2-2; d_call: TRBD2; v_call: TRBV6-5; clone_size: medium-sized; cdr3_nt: TGTGCCAGCAGTGACGGACTAGAGCCCGGGGAGCTGTTTTTT; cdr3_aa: CASSDGLEPGELFF
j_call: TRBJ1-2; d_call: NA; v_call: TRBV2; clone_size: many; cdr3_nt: TGTGCCAGCAGAGAACAGGGACTCCAGAACTATGGCTACACCTTC; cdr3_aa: CASREQGLQNYGYTF
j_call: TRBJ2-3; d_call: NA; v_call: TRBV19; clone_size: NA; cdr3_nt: TGTGCCAGTAGTATGCGGCCAGGGGGAGGAGCAGATACGCAGTATTTT; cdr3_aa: CASSMRPGGGADTQYF
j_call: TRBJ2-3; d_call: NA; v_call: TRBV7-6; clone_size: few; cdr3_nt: TGTGCCAGCAGCTTAAGCGGTGGAGGCGGTTTAGGCACAGATACGCAGTATTTT; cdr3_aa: CASSLSGGGGLGTDTQYF
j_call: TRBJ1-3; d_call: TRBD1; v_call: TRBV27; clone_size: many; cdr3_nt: TGTGCCAGCAGTTCACAGGGGAGGGCTGGAAACACCATATATTTT; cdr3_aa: CASSSQGRAGNTIYF
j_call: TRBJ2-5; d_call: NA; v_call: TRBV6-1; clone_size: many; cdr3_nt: TGTGCCAGCTACAGGGTCCGGGAGACCCAGTACTTC; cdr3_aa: CASYRVRETQYF
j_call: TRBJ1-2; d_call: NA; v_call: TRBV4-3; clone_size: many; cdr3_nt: TGCGCCAGCAGCCAAGACGACAGCGTTCTTTATGGCTACACCTTC; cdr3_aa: CASSQDDSVLYGYTF
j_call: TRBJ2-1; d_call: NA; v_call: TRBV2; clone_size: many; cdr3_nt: TGTGCCAGCAGTGAGGGGGGCTACAATGAGCAGTTCTTC; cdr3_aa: CASSEGGYNEQFF